The sequence of this T cell receptor (beta chain) was determined in a study of blood T cell repertoires in COVID-19. V gave up 1 base and J gave up 12 bases, with 19 bases separating them. From germline, CDR1 is SGHDN and CDR2 FVKESK. The CDR3 sequence is 15 residues long. Clones were sequenced by immunoSEQ multiplex PCR, and TCRdb holds only the in-frame ones, with some missing. The sample lists roughly 380,000 clones; approximately 90% were seen once. Sequences were obtained from peripheral blood. The chain is built from TRBV14 and TRBJ2-1; tentatively, D is TRBD2 (5 bases). This receptor was identified in a middle-aged woman with COVID-19, enrolled during active disease. The CDR3 spells CASSQVPGWDHLQFF. The CDR3 coding sequence is TGTGCCAGCAGCCAAGTTCCGGGATGGGATCACTTGCAGTTCTTC.